The 9 T cell receptor beta chains below were found in one sample sequenced in a study of blood T cells in healthy people across ages. Using a J-beta primer mix together with a sample-barcoded 5' primer, a second PCR was run for roughly 7 to 12 cycles. TCRdb reanalysed the 5' RACE reads using MiXCR and keeps one entry per CDR3 protein. The profile shows about 1.4 million distinct CDR3 sequences, roughly 59% of them singletons. Sequenced: blood. Every receptor here comes from a man aged 18-30 years in good health.

The chain combines TRBV11-2 with TRBJ1-4; no definite D call. Germline assignment: CDR1 SGHAT and CDR2 FQNNGV. Trimming cost V 2 bases and J 0 bases, with 16 bases left between them. This CDR3 is 18 amino acids long. The CDR3 reads CASSLMVNSLPTNEKLFF. CDR3 DNA sequence: TGTGCCAGCAGCTTAATGGTGAACAGCCTTCCAACTAATGAAAAACTGTTTTTT.

This clonotype appeared a few times. The chain recombines TRBV12-3 or TRBV12-4 with TRBJ2-2; tentatively, D is TRBD2 (6 bases). V was shortened by 4 bases and J by 6 bases, with 9 bases between the two germline ends. The CDR3 sequence is 13 residues long. CDR3 loop: CASSSRLAGELFF. CDR3 sequence (DNA): TGTGCCAGCAGTTCCCGACTAGCCGGGGAGCTGTTTTTT.

This clonotype occurred a few times. The genes are TRBV4-3 and TRBJ2-1; D not certain. This CDR3 has 15 residues. Looked up from germline, CDR1 is LGHNA and CDR2 is YSLEER. V lost 0 bases and J lost 7, with 13 bases in between. Here the CDR3 DNA reads TGCGCCAGCAGCCAAGATCCCAGTCTTACGAATGAGCAGTTCTTC. Residues: CASSQDPSLTNEQFF.

This chain links TRBV19 with TRBJ1-2; perhaps TRBD1 as D (5 bases). CDR1 is LNHDA, CDR2 SQIVND, per germline (reference sequence). This CDR3 comprises 15 residues. V was pared by 6 bases and J by 2 bases, with 16 bases between. CDR3 sequence (DNA): TGTGCCAGTAGCCGTCGGGGGGACGGGAACTATGGCTACACCTTC. It specifies CASSRRGDGNYGYTF.

The CDR3 is CASRPTGYSGANVLTF. The CDR3 DNA follows: TGTGCCAGCAGGCCGACAGGATACTCTGGGGCCAACGTCCTGACTTTC. V usage is TRBV6-6 and J usage is TRBJ2-6; a weak D match, TRBD1 (6 bases). The V end was cut by 6 bases, the J end by 0 bases, with 12 bases between. The germline gives CDR1 MNHNY, CDR2 SVGAGI (reference sequence). This CDR3 has 16 residues.

This clonotype appeared once. The chain carries TRBV7-6 and TRBJ2-3; a weak D match, TRBD2 (6 bases). Trimming took 8 bases from V and 1 from J, leaving 16 bases between them. Germline V lookup: CDR1 SGHVS, CDR2 FNYEAQ. CDR3 length equals 15 residues. The CDR3 loop is CASVRFAGRTDTQYF. DNA for the CDR3: TGTGCCAGCGTTAGGTTTGCGGGGCGCACAGATACGCAGTATTTT.

The sample holds a few counts of this clonotype. The chain links TRBV7-2 to TRBJ1-5; D is undetermined. Trimming left V 4 bases short and J 4 bases short, with 11 bases between. CDR1 and CDR2 (germline): SGHTA, FQGNSA. This CDR3 has 14 residues. CDR3 amino acids: CASSWGRANQPQHF. The CDR3 DNA sequence: TGTGCCAGCAGCTGGGGTAGGGCAAATCAGCCCCAGCATTTT.

This clonotype was seen a few times. This chain joins TRBV11-2 and TRBJ1-6; D gene unclear. Trimming left V 5 bases short and J 7 bases short, with 9 bases between. The CDR3 is 13 amino acids. Germline CDR1 reads SGHAT; CDR2 reads FQNNGV. The CDR3 is CASSPGINSPLHF. CDR3 DNA sequence: TGTGCCAGCAGCCCTGGCATCAATTCACCCCTCCACTTT.

This clonotype was found a few times. V usage is TRBV6-2 or TRBV6-3 and J usage is TRBJ1-2; TRBD1 matches at 9 bases. CDR3 length equals 13 residues. Losses at the gene ends were 5 bases for V and 5 bases for J; bases not matched to a gene: 3. The germline V gene has CDR1 MNHEY and CDR2 SVGEGT. CDR3 loop: CASSDRGTYGYTF. DNA for the CDR3: TGTGCCAGCAGTGACAGGGGGACGTATGGCTACACCTTC.